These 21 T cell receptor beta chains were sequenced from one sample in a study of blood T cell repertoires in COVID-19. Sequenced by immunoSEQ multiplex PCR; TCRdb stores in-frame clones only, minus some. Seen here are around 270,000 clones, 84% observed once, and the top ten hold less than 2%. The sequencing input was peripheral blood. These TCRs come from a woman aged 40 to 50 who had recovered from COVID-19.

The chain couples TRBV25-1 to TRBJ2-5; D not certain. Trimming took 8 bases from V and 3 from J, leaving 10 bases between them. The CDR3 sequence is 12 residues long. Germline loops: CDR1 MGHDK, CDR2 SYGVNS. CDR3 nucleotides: TGTGCCAGCTCCCACGTAGAAGAGACCCAGTACTTC. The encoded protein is CASSHVEETQYF.

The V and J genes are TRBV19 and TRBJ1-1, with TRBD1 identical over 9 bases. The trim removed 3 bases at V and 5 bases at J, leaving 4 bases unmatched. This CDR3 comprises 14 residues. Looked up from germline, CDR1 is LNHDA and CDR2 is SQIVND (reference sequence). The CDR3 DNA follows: TGTGCCAGTAGTATCGGGGACAGGGTAACTGAAGCTTTCTTT. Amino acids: CASSIGDRVTEAFF.

As DNA, the CDR3 is TGTGCCAGCCATTTGACAGCAAATTCACCCCTCCACTTT. This codes for CASHLTANSPLHF. This sequence joins TRBV2 and TRBJ1-6; tentatively, D is TRBD1 (5 bases). Trimming left V 8 bases short and J 7 bases short, with 12 bases between. Germline loops: CDR1 SNHLY, CDR2 FYNNEI. This CDR3 has 13 residues.

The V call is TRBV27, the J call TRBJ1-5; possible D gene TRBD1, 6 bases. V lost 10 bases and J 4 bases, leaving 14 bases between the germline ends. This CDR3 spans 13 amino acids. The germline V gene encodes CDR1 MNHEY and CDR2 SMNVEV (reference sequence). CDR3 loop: CATGGQYNQPQHF. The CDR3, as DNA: TGTGCCACAGGAGGACAGTATAATCAGCCCCAGCATTTT.

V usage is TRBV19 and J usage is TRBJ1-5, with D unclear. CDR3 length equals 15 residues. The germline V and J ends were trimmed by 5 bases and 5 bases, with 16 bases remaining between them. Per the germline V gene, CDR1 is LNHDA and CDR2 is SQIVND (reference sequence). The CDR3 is CASSPTSRVDQPQHF. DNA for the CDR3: TGTGCCAGTAGTCCGACGTCGAGGGTGGATCAGCCCCAGCATTTT.

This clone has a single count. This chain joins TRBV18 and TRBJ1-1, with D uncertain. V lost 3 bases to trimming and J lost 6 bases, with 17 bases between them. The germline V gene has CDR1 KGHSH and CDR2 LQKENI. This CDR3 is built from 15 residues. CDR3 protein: CASSPAASRAAEAFF. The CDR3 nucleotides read TGTGCCAGCTCACCGGCGGCCTCCCGAGCCGCTGAAGCTTTCTTT.

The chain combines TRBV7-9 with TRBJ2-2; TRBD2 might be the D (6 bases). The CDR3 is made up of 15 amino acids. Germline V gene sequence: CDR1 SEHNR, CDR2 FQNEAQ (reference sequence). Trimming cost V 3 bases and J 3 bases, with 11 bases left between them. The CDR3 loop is CASSFRDSYTGELFF. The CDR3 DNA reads TGTGCCAGCAGCTTCCGGGACTCCTACACCGGGGAGCTGTTTTTT.

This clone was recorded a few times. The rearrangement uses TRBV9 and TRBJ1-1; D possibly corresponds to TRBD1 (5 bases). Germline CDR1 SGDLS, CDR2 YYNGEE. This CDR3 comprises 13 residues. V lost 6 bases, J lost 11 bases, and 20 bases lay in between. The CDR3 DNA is TGTGCCAGCACCCGGGGGGGGACGACCAGGGCTTTCTTT. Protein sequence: CASTRGGTTRAFF.

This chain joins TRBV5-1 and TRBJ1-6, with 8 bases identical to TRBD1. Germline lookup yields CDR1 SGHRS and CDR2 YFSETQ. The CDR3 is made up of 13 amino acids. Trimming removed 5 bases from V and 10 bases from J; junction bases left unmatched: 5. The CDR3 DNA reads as TGCGCCAGCAGGGACAGGGACAACTCACCCCTCCACTTT. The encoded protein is CASRDRDNSPLHF.

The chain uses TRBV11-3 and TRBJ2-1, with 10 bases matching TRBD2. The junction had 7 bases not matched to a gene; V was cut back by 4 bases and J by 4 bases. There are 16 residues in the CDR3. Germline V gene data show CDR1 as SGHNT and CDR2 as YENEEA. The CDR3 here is CASSSRSGGEYNEQFF. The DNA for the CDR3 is TGTGCCAGCAGCTCCCGGAGCGGGGGGGAGTACAATGAGCAGTTCTTC.

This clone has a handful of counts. CDR3 amino acids: CASSLRLAGGRKTQYF. CDR3 DNA sequence: TGTGCCAGCAGCTTGCGCCTAGCGGGGGGGCGGAAGACCCAGTACTTC. This rearrangement joins TRBV5-6 to TRBJ2-5; 12 bases are shared with TRBD2. The V and J ends lost 1 base and 6 bases, in that order; junction bases with no gene match: 7. The CDR3 spans 16 residues. Germline values: CDR1 SGHDT, CDR2 YYEEEE.

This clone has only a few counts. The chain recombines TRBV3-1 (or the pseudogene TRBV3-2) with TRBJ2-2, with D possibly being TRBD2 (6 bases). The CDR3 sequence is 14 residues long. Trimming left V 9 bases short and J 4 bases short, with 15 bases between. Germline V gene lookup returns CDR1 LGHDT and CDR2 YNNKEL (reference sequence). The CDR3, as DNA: TGTGCCAGTTGGAATGGGGGGTTCACCGGGGAGCTGTTTTTT. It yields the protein CASWNGGFTGELFF.

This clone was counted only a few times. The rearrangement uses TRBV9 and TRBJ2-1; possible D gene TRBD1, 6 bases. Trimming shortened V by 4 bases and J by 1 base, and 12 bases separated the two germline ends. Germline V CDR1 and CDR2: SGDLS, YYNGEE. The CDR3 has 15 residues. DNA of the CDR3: TGTGCCAGCAGCTTAACAGGGCTTTCCTACAATGAGCAGTTCTTC. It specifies CASSLTGLSYNEQFF.

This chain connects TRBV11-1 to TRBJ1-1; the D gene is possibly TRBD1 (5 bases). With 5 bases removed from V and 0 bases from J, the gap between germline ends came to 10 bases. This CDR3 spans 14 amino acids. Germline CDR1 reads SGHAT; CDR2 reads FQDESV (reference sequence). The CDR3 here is CASSPGLMNTEAFF. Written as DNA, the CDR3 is TGTGCCAGCAGCCCGGGACTCATGAACACTGAAGCTTTCTTT.

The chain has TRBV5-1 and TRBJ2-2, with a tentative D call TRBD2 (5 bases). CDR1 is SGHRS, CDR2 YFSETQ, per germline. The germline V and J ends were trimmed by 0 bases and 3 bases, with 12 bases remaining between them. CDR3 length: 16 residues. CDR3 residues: CASSLELASYTGELFF. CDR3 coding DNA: TGCGCCAGCAGCTTGGAGCTAGCATCGTACACCGGGGAGCTGTTTTTT.

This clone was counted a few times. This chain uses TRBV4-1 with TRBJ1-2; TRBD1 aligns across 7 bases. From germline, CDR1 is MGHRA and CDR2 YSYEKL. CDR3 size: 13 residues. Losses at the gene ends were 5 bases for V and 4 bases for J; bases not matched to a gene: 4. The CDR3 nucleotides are TGCGCCAGCAGCTGGGACAGCAGCTATGGCTACACCTTC. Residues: CASSWDSSYGYTF.

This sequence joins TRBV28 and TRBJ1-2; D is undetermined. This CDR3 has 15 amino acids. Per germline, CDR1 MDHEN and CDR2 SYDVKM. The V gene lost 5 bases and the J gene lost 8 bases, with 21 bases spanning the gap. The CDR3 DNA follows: TGTGCCAGCAGTCACCCCCCCGGGTCCGGCGGAGGCTACACCTTC. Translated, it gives CASSHPPGSGGGYTF.

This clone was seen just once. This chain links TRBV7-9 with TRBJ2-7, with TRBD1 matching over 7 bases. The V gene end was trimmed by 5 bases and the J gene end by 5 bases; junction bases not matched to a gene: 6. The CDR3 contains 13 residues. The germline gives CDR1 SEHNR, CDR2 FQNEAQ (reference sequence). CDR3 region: CASSPQGTDEQYF. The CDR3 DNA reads TGTGCCAGCAGCCCACAGGGGACAGACGAGCAGTACTTC.

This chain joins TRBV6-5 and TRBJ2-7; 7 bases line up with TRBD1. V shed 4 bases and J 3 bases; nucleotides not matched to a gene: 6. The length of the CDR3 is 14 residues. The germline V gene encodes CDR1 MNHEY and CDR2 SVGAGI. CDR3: CASSSGTDIYEQYF. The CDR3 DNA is TGTGCCAGCAGTTCCGGGACAGACATCTACGAGCAGTACTTC.

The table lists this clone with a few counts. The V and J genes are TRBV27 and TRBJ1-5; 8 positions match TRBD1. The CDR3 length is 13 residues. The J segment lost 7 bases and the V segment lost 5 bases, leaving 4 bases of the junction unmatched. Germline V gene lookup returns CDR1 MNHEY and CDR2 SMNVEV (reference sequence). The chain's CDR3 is CASSGQGGQPQHF. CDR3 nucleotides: TGTGCCAGCAGTGGACAGGGTGGCCAGCCCCAGCATTTT.

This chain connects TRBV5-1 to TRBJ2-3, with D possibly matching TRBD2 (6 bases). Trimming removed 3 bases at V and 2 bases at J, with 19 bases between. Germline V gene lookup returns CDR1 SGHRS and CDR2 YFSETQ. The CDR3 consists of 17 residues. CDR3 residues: CASSSYSTSWDTDTQYF. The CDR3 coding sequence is TGCGCCAGCAGCTCCTACTCGACTAGTTGGGACACAGATACGCAGTATTTT.